This entry is about one TCR beta chain. Its antigen remains unidentified. This CDR3 is 15 amino acids long. Germline V gene lookup returns CDR1 MNHNS and CDR2 SASEGT. The V and J ends lost 6 bases and 1 base respectively, with 15 bases between them. The time point is: persistent/refractory GD, antithyroid drugs over 5 years with positive TRAb. RNA from PBMCs was the source of the TCR library. American Thyroid Association guidelines were used to diagnose Graves' disease. Patient provenance is recorded as an endocrinology department in Xi'an, China. Staff drew 8 to 9 milliliters of peripheral blood into EDTA tubes. This sample was included in a study of regulatory T cells in long-lasting Graves disease. Overall study findings and caveats: Preferential use of TRBV28, TRBJ1-2 and TRBJ2-5 was seen in persistent disease.

Arm-PCR of CDR3 regions with iRepertoire HTBI primers generated TCR beta libraries. TCRdb independently ran MiXCR on the multiplex PCR reads; one entry per CDR3 protein. Among some 330,000 distinct CDR3 sequences listed, about 23% were seen once. The chain is built from TRBV6-1 and TRBJ2-5; tentative D call: TRBD2 (5 bases). The specimen was peripheral blood mononuclear cells (PBMCs), collected when the disease was refractory, from a patient treated with antithyroid drugs. The TCR was taken from a woman aged 40 to 50 with Graves disease. The CDR3 spells CASRAQAESQETQYF. The CDR3, as DNA: TGTGCCAGCAGAGCTCAAGCGGAGAGCCAAGAGACCCAGTACTTC.